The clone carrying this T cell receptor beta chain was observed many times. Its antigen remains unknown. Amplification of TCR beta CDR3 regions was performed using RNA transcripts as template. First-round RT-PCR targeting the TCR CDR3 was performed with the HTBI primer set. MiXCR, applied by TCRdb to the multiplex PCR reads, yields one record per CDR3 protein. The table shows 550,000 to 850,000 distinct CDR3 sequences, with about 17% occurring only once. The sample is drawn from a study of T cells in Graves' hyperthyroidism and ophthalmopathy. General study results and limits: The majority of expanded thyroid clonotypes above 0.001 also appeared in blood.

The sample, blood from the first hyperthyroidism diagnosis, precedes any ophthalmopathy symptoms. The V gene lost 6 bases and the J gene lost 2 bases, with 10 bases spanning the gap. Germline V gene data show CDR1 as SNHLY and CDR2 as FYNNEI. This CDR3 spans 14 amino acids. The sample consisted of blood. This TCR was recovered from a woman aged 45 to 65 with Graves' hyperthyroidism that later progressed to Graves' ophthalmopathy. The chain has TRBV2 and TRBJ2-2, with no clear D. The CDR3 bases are TGTGCCAGCAGCTCAACAACTAACACCGGGGAGCTGTTTTTT. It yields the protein CASSSTTNTGELFF.